The 16 T cell receptor beta chains presented below share a single source sample, sequenced in a study of early T cells in non-severe SARS-CoV-2 infection. TCRdb called the 5' RACE reads again in MiXCR, with one record for every CDR3 protein. The sample has 80,000 to 95,000 distinct CDR3 sequences, 16% seen once. The specimen comprised whole blood, sampled at baseline. These receptors were collected from an adult who was a healthcare worker with PCR-confirmed SARS-CoV-2 infection or an uninfected control (not recorded which).

The chain's CDR3 is CASRSTPRTSSYEQYF. DNA of the CDR3: TGTGCAAGTCGCTCGACACCGAGGACGAGCTCCTACGAGCAGTACTTC. The chain joins TRBV12-2 to TRBJ2-7. TRBV12-2 corresponds to a pseudogene. The CDR3 is 16 residues long.

This clonotype was seen at least ten times. The CDR3: CASRPTGYDVGYTF. The CDR3 bases are TGTGCCAGCAGACCGACAGGGTATGATGTTGGCTACACCTTC. The V call is TRBV28, the J call TRBJ1-2; 7 positions agree with TRBD1. The germline gives CDR1 MDHEN, CDR2 SYDVKM. This CDR3 is 14 amino acids long. V was clipped by 6 bases and J by 7 bases; unmatched bases: 11.

This clonotype has only a few counts. The V and J genes are TRBV7-9 and TRBJ1-1, with D unclear. This CDR3 has 14 residues. The V end was cut by 5 bases, the J end by 1 base, with 11 bases between. Germline V gene sequence: CDR1 SEHNR, CDR2 FQNEAQ (reference sequence). Written as DNA, the CDR3 is TGTGCCAGCAGCCGTAAGGACGGGAACACTGAAGCTTTCTTT. Its translation is CASSRKDGNTEAFF.

The CDR3: CASSSWAYEQYF. CDR3 coding DNA: TGTGCCAGCAGCTCTTGGGCCTACGAGCAGTACTTC. The chain employs TRBV7-9 and TRBJ2-7; D unclear. Trimming removed 4 bases from V and 2 bases from J, with 6 bases in between. Germline CDR1 and CDR2: SEHNR and FQNEAQ (reference sequence). CDR3 size: 12 residues.

This clonotype was detected many times. The CDR3 region is CASSPSSGKLDTQYF. The CDR3 coding sequence is TGTGCCAGTAGTCCTTCCTCGGGGAAACTGGATACGCAGTATTTT. The V call is TRBV19, the J call TRBJ2-3; tentative D call: TRBD2 (5 bases). The CDR3 totals 15 residues. Germline loops: CDR1 LNHDA, CDR2 SQIVND (reference sequence). V dropped 5 bases and J dropped 6 bases, with 18 bases sitting between them.

V gene TRBV7-2 combines with J gene TRBJ2-5; possible D gene TRBD1, 5 bases. The V gene lost 5 bases and the J gene lost 8 bases, with 24 bases spanning the gap. The CDR3 extends over 16 amino acids. The V gene's germline CDR1 is SGHTA and CDR2 FQGNSA. The CDR3 DNA is TGTGCCAGCAGCCCGCAGAGACAGCACATCAAGAGAACCCAGTACTTC. This sequence encodes CASSPQRQHIKRTQYF.

This clonotype was found a few times. This chain uses TRBV6-1 with TRBJ2-7, with D unresolved. The CDR3 spans 14 residues. Germline V gene sequence: CDR1 MNHNS, CDR2 SASEGT. Trimming shortened V by 0 bases and J by 0 bases, and 6 bases separated the two germline ends. The CDR3 nucleotides are TGTGCCAGCAGTGAAGCCCGGCACTCCTACGAGCAGTACTTC. Residues: CASSEARHSYEQYF.

V usage is TRBV10-3 and J usage is TRBJ2-2, with 7 nucleotides matching TRBD2. V lost 2 bases and J lost 7; bases outside the gene matches: 4. The germline CDR1 and CDR2 sequences are ENHRY and SYGVKD. The CDR3 spans 14 residues. The CDR3 nucleotides are TGTGCCATCAGTGAGGGACTAGACGGCGGGGAGCTGTTTTTT. This sequence encodes CAISEGLDGGELFF.

This clonotype was seen ten or more times. The V and J genes are TRBV28 and TRBJ1-1; D is ambiguous. This CDR3 contains 12 residues. The V end was cut by 4 bases, the J end by 3 bases, with 6 bases between. Germline V CDR1 and CDR2: MDHEN, SYDVKM. The CDR3 bases are TGTGCCAGCAGTTCTCCGGACACTGAAGCTTTCTTT. Protein sequence: CASSSPDTEAFF.

The chain links TRBV10-3 to TRBJ2-2, with 11 bases that match TRBD1. Trimming took 0 bases from V and 5 from J; bases not matched to a gene: 2. The CDR3 is 16 residues long. CDR1 and CDR2 from the germline V gene are ENHRY and SYGVKD. The CDR3 DNA is TGTGCCATCAGTGAGTCGGACAGGGGGCGAACCGGGGAGCTGTTTTTT. This translates into CAISESDRGRTGELFF.

This chain links TRBV28 with TRBJ2-2; D is perhaps TRBD1 (6 bases). CDR1 is MDHEN and CDR2 is SYDVKM in the germline V gene. V lost 2 bases and J lost 7, with 11 bases in between. This CDR3 contains 14 residues. The CDR3 DNA sequence: TGTGCCAGCAGTTTAGTCAGGGGAATCGGGGAGCTGTTTTTT. It is translated as CASSLVRGIGELFF.

This clonotype was counted ten times or more. CDR3 region: CASSPPRPSLAYEQYF. In nucleotides, the CDR3 is TGTGCCAGCAGTCCGCCGCGACCGAGCCTAGCCTACGAGCAGTACTTC. The chain employs TRBV25-1 and TRBJ2-7; the D is unclear. The CDR3 runs to 16 residues. With 5 bases removed from V and 2 bases from J, the gap between germline ends came to 19 bases. Germline CDR1 MGHDK, CDR2 SYGVNS.

The chain recombines TRBV27 with TRBJ1-3; tentatively, D is TRBD1 (5 bases). The CDR3 runs to 13 residues. Germline V gives CDR1 MNHEY, CDR2 SMNVEV (reference sequence). With 5 bases removed from V and 2 bases from J, the gap between germline ends came to 7 bases. The CDR3 sequence is CASSQGPGNTIYF. The CDR3 bases are TGTGCCAGCAGTCAGGGCCCTGGAAACACCATATATTTT.

V and J are TRBV27 and TRBJ2-7; a possible D gene is TRBD1 (7 bases). The CDR3 contains 16 residues. Germline CDR1 and CDR2: MNHEY and SMNVEV (reference sequence). V lost 3 bases and J 4 bases, leaving 19 bases between the germline ends. The CDR3 reads CASSFSLAGGSYEQYF. The CDR3 bases are TGTGCCAGCAGTTTCTCCCTGGCAGGGGGGTCGTACGAGCAGTACTTC.

This clonotype has only a few counts. The chain links TRBV28 to TRBJ2-4; no definite D call. Germline CDR1 reads MDHEN; CDR2 reads SYDVKM. The CDR3 is 13 amino acids. Deletions cut 1 base from V and 8 bases from J, with 9 bases between. CDR3 residues: CASSLSPGYIQYF. Here the CDR3 DNA reads TGTGCCAGCAGTTTATCCCCCGGTTACATTCAGTACTTC.

The chain carries TRBV28 and TRBJ2-7; 11 bases line up with TRBD2. V was clipped by 4 bases and J by 5 bases; unmatched bases: 1. The CDR3 spans 13 residues. The germline V gene encodes CDR1 MDHEN and CDR2 SYDVKM. Written as DNA, the CDR3 is TGTGCCAGCAGTTCTAGCGGGAGGAACGAGCAGTACTTC. It is translated as CASSSSGRNEQYF.